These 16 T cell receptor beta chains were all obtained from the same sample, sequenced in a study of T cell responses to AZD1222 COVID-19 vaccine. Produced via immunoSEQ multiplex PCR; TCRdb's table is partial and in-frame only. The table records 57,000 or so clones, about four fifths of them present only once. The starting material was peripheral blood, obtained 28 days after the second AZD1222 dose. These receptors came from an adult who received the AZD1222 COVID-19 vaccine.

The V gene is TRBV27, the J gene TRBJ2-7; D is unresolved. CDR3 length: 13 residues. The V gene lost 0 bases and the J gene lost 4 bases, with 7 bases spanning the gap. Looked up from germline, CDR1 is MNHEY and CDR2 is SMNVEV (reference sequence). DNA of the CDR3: TGTGCCAGCAGTTTATCGATGGGGTACGAGCAGTACTTC. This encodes CASSLSMGYEQYF.

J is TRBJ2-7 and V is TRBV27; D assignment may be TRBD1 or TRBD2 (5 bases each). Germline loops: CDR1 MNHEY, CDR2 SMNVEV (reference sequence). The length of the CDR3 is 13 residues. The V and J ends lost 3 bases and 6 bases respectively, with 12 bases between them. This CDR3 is CASSFPPGGEQYF. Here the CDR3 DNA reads TGTGCCAGCAGTTTCCCGCCTGGGGGCGAGCAGTACTTC.

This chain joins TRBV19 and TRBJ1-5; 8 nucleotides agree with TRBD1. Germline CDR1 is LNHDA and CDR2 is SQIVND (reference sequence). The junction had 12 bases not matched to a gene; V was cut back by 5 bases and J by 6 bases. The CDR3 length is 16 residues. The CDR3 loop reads CASSPRTGKNGQPQHF. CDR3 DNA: TGTGCCAGTAGTCCACGGACAGGGAAGAACGGTCAGCCCCAGCATTTT.

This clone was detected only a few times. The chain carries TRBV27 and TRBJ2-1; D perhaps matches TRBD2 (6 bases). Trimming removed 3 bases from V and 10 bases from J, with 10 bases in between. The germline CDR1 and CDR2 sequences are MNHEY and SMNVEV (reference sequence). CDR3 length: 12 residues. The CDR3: CASSFWAGEQFF. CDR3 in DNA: TGTGCCAGCAGTTTTTGGGCGGGAGAGCAGTTCTTC.

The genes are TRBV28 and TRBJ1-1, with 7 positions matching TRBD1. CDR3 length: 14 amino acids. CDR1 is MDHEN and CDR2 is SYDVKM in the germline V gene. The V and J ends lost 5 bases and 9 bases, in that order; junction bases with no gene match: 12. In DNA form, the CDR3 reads TGTGCCAGCAGTACGACAGGGTCGGGGTTCAAAGCTTTCTTT. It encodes CASSTTGSGFKAFF.

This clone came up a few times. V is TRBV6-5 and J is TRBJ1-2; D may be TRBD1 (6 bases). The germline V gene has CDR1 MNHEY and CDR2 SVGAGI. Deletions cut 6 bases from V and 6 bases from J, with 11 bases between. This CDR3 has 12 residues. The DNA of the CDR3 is TGTGCCAGCAGCCTAGACAGGAATGGCTACACCTTC. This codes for CASSLDRNGYTF.

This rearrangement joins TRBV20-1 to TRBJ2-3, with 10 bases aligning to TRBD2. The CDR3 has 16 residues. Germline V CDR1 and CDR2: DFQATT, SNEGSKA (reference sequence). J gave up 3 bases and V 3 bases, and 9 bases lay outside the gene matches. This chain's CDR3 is CSASELAGTYTDTQYF. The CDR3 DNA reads TGCAGTGCTAGTGAACTAGCGGGAACATATACAGATACGCAGTATTTT.

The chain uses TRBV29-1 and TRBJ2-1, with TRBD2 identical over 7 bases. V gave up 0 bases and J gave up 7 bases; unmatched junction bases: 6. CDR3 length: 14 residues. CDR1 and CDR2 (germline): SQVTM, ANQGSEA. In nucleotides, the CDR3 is TGCAGCGTTGAAGAAAGGACTAGTAAAAATGAGCAGTTCTTC. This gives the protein CSVEERTSKNEQFF.

CDR3 amino acids: CASSHGGNTGELFF. The DNA for the CDR3 is TGTGCCAGCAGCCATGGGGGAAACACCGGGGAGCTGTTTTTT. This sequence joins TRBV16 and TRBJ2-2, with D perhaps TRBD1 or TRBD2 (5 bases each). The CDR3 has 14 residues. Germline values: CDR1 KGHSY, CDR2 FQNENV. Trimming took 3 bases from V and 2 from J, leaving 7 bases between them.

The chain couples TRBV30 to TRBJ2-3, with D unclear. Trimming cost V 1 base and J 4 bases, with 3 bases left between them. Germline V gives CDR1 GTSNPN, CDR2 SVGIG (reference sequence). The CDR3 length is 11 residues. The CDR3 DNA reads TGTGCCTGGAGTGAGCCAGATACGCAGTATTTT. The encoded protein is CAWSEPDTQYF.

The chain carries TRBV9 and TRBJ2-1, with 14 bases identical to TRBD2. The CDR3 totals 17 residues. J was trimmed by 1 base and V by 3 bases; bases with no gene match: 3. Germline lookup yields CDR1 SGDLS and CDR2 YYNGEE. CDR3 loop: CASSETSGRASYNEQFF. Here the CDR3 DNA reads TGTGCCAGCAGCGAGACTAGCGGGAGGGCGTCCTACAATGAGCAGTTCTTC.

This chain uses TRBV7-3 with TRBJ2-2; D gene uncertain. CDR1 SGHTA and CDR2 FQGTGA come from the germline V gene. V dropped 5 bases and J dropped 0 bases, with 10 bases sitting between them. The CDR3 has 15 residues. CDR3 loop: CASSPSTSNTGELFF. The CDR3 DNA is TGTGCCAGCAGCCCCTCGACGTCGAACACCGGGGAGCTGTTTTTT.

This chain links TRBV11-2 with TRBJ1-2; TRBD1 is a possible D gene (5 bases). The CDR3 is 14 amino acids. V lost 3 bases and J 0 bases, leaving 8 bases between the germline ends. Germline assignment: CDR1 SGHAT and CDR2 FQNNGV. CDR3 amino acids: CASSLGQSNYGYTF. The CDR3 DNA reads TGTGCCAGCAGCTTGGGGCAGTCTAACTATGGCTACACCTTC.

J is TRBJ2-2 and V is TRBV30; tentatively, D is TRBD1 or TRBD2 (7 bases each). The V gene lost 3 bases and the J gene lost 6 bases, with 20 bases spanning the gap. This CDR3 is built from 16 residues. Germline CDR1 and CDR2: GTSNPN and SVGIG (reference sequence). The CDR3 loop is CAWRVSGTAGSGELFF. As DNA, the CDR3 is TGTGCCTGGAGGGTGTCTGGGACAGCGGGGTCCGGGGAGCTGTTTTTT.

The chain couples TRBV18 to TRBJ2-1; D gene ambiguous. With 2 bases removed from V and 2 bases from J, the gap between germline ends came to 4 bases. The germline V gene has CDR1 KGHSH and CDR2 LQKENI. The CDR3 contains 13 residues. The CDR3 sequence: CASSPSAYNEQFF. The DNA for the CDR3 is TGTGCCAGCTCACCAAGTGCCTACAATGAGCAGTTCTTC.

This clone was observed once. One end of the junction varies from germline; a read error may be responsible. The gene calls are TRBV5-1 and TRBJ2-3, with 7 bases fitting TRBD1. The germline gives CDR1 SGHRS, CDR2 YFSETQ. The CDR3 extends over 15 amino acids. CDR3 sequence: CVSSLALGGSDTQYF. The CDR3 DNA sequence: TGCGTCAGCAGCTTGGCCCTAGGGGGCTCAGATACGCAGTATTTT.